The 24 T cell receptor beta chains given below trace back to one sample, sequenced in a study of blood T cell repertoires in COVID-19. Libraries were prepared by immunoSEQ multiplex PCR; TCRdb keeps only in-frame clonotypes and omits some of them. The table includes about 100,000 clones, about 80% detected once. Material: peripheral blood. All receptors come from a man between 70 and 80 years old with active or convalescent COVID-19.

This chain connects TRBV18 to TRBJ1-4, with TRBD1 identical over 7 bases. The CDR3 is 17 amino acids. Looked up from germline, CDR1 is KGHSH and CDR2 is LQKENI. V was clipped by 3 bases and J by 2 bases; unmatched bases: 9. The CDR3 DNA sequence: TGTGCCAGCTCACCGCTCAAGGGGACAGCTACTAATGAAAAACTGTTTTTT. Translating gives CASSPLKGTATNEKLFF. Full variable domain (rest looked up from reference TRBV18 and TRBJ1-4): NAGVMQNPRHLVRRRGQEARLRCSPMKGHSHVYWYRQLPEEGLKFMVYLQKENIIDESGMPKERFSAEFPKEGPSILRIQQVVRGDSAAYFCASSPLKGTATNEKLFFGSGTQLSVL.

V usage is TRBV5-6 and J usage is TRBJ2-1, with TRBD1 identical over 7 bases. Germline V gene sequence: CDR1 SGHDT, CDR2 YYEEEE. With V trimmed by 4 bases and J by 9 bases, 10 bases remained unmatched. This CDR3 comprises 14 residues. CDR3 protein: CASSPRGPWGEQFF. DNA of the CDR3: TGTGCCAGCAGCCCTAGGGGGCCCTGGGGTGAGCAGTTCTTC.

V usage is TRBV30 and J usage is TRBJ2-1; TRBD2 matches 9 bases. From germline, CDR1 is GTSNPN and CDR2 SVGIG (reference sequence). The length of the CDR3 is 14 residues. V shed 3 bases, J shed 5 bases, and the junction held 5 bases outside the gene matches. The CDR3 nucleotides are TGTGCCTGGAGCGGGACTAGCCGAAACAATGAGCAGTTCTTC. Amino acids: CAWSGTSRNNEQFF.

J is TRBJ1-2 and V is TRBV29-1; the D gene is possibly TRBD1 (6 bases). This CDR3 region has 12 residues. Germline values: CDR1 SQVTM, CDR2 ANQGSEA. Trimming stripped 5 bases from V and 5 bases from J, with 12 bases between. The CDR3: CSVSQGAYGYTF. The CDR3, as DNA: TGCAGCGTTTCACAGGGTGCGTATGGCTACACCTTC.

V and J are TRBV10-3 and TRBJ1-6; TRBD1 might be the D (6 bases). Germline V gene sequence: CDR1 ENHRY, CDR2 SYGVKD. V dropped 11 bases and J dropped 0 bases, with 14 bases sitting between them. The CDR3 loop spans 15 amino acids. The CDR3 sequence: CASMTGSSYNSPLHF. Written as DNA, the CDR3 is TGTGCCTCCATGACAGGCAGCTCCTATAATTCACCCCTCCACTTT.

This clone was counted between two and nine times. V usage is TRBV5-1 and J usage is TRBJ2-1; 7 nucleotides agree with TRBD2. V lost 7 bases, J lost 0 bases, and 4 bases stayed unmatched. Looked up from germline, CDR1 is SGHRS and CDR2 is YFSETQ. The CDR3 covers 14 residues. The CDR3 nucleotides read TGCGCCAGCTGGGAGGGATTCTCCTACAATGAGCAGTTCTTC. Translation gives CASWEGFSYNEQFF.

The chain has TRBV27 and TRBJ2-1; D gene unclear. The CDR3 covers 15 residues. Deletions cut 6 bases from V and 6 bases from J, with 18 bases between. The germline CDR1 and CDR2 sequences are MNHEY and SMNVEV (reference sequence). The CDR3 here is CASRSGFDPGNEQFF. The CDR3 DNA reads TGTGCCAGCAGGTCCGGGTTCGACCCTGGCAATGAGCAGTTCTTC.

The rearrangement uses TRBV5-1 and TRBJ2-5; 9 bases agree with TRBD2. The germline V gene has CDR1 SGHRS and CDR2 YFSETQ. The trim removed 3 bases at V and 3 bases at J, leaving 3 bases unmatched. The CDR3 runs to 14 residues. The CDR3 sequence: CASSSSSGEETQYF. The CDR3 DNA reads as TGCGCCAGCAGCTCGTCTAGCGGGGAAGAGACCCAGTACTTC.

The chain combines TRBV4-1 with TRBJ2-7; a possible D gene is TRBD2 (5 bases). The CDR3 runs to 14 residues. Germline CDR1 MGHRA, CDR2 YSYEKL. The V and J ends lost 0 bases and 6 bases respectively, with 12 bases between them. The CDR3 DNA reads TGCGCCAGCAGCCAAGATGGGGAAGGGAGCGAGCAGTACTTC. Translated, it gives CASSQDGEGSEQYF.

The chain links TRBV7-2 to TRBJ1-2; D is unclear. The germline V gene has CDR1 SGHTA and CDR2 FQGNSA. The V and J ends lost 5 bases and 2 bases respectively, with 12 bases between them. CDR3 length equals 14 residues. The CDR3 spells CASSPPEGNYGYTF. The CDR3 DNA follows: TGTGCCAGCAGCCCTCCCGAGGGAAACTATGGCTACACCTTC.

The chain employs TRBV4-1 and TRBJ1-1; a possible D gene is TRBD1 (6 bases). From germline, CDR1 is MGHRA and CDR2 YSYEKL. The CDR3 contains 14 residues. Trimming stripped 4 bases from V and 0 bases from J, with 9 bases between. This chain's CDR3 is CASSRQAMNTEAFF. The CDR3 DNA reads TGCGCCAGCAGCCGACAGGCCATGAACACTGAAGCTTTCTTT.

The chain couples TRBV30 to TRBJ1-2; 8 bases match TRBD1. CDR1 GTSNPN and CDR2 SVGIG come from the germline V gene (reference sequence). The ends lost 5 bases at V and 3 bases at J; junction bases unmatched: 8. The CDR3 loop spans 14 amino acids. In DNA, the CDR3 is TGTGCCTGGGGCTTAGGACAGGGAGACTATGGCTACACCTTC. The encoded protein is CAWGLGQGDYGYTF.

The genes are TRBV7-2 and TRBJ2-2, with 7 bases that match TRBD2. This CDR3 region has 17 residues. J lost 7 bases, V lost 5 bases, and 16 bases had no gene match. CDR1 is SGHTA and CDR2 is FQGNSA in the germline V gene. This CDR3 is CASSPPGRRILSGELFF. The CDR3 DNA is TGTGCCAGCAGCCCACCCGGGAGGCGGATCCTAAGCGGGGAGCTGTTTTTT.

This clone was detected a few times. The rearrangement uses TRBV7-9 and TRBJ1-6; 7 bases match TRBD1. The junction had 1 base not matched to a gene; V was cut back by 5 bases and J by 9 bases. Looked up from germline, CDR1 is SEHNR and CDR2 is FQNEAQ (reference sequence). The CDR3 length is 12 residues. CDR3 nucleotides: TGTGCCAGCAGCCGGACAGGTTCACCCCTCCACTTT. The encoded protein is CASSRTGSPLHF.

The sample holds a few counts of this clone. The genes are TRBV7-8 and TRBJ2-7, with a possible D match to TRBD2 (7 bases). Germline V lookup: CDR1 SGHVS, CDR2 FQNEAQ. V was shortened by 5 bases and J by 3 bases, with 14 bases between the two germline ends. The CDR3 runs 14 residues. The CDR3 spells CASSRGGDGYEQYF. The CDR3 DNA sequence: TGTGCCAGCAGCCGAGGGGGGGACGGCTACGAGCAGTACTTC.

V and J are TRBV5-5 and TRBJ2-5; 10 bases fit TRBD2. Germline V lookup: CDR1 SGHKS, CDR2 YYEKEE (reference sequence). V was clipped by 2 bases and J by 2 bases; unmatched bases: 9. The CDR3 consists of 17 residues. CDR3 region: CASSFGLAGVGQETQYF. CDR3 nucleotides: TGTGCCAGCAGCTTTGGCCTAGCGGGAGTCGGGCAAGAGACCCAGTACTTC. Combining the CDR3 with reference TRBV5-5 and TRBJ2-5 gives the whole variable domain DAGVTQSPTHLIKTRGQQVTLRCSPISGHKSVSWYQQVLGQGPQFIFQYYEKEERGRGNFPDRFSARQFPNYSSELNVNALLLGDSALYLCASSFGLAGVGQETQYFGPGTRLLVL.

The chain joins TRBV15 to TRBJ1-4; D is undetermined. Trimming pared 5 bases from V and 5 bases from J, leaving 9 bases between. Looked up from germline, CDR1 is LNHNV and CDR2 is YYDKDF (reference sequence). CDR3 length: 13 amino acids. The CDR3 here is CATSATGNEKLFF. DNA for the CDR3: TGTGCCACCAGCGCTACGGGGAATGAAAAACTGTTTTTT.

The CDR3 spells CASSFGGRNTEAFF. CDR3 DNA: TGTGCCAGCAGTTTCGGGGGGCGGAACACTGAAGCTTTCTTT. This rearrangement joins TRBV28 to TRBJ1-1, with D possibly matching TRBD1 (6 bases). The CDR3 is made up of 14 amino acids. Per the germline V gene, CDR1 is MDHEN and CDR2 is SYDVKM. Trimming removed 3 bases from V and 1 base from J, with 9 bases in between.

This sequence joins TRBV28 and TRBJ2-7, with D perhaps matching TRBD2 (6 bases). Germline loops: CDR1 MDHEN, CDR2 SYDVKM. This CDR3 spans 14 amino acids. Trimming shortened V by 2 bases and J by 6 bases, and 14 bases separated the two germline ends. CDR3 nucleotides: TGTGCCAGCAGTTTAGAAGGCGGGATAGCCGAGCAGTACTTC. Translating gives CASSLEGGIAEQYF.

The gene calls are TRBV25-1 and TRBJ1-2; 8 bases match TRBD1. V dropped 3 bases and J dropped 8; count of bases not matched to a gene: 8. Germline loops: CDR1 MGHDK, CDR2 SYGVNS. This CDR3 contains 14 residues. CDR3 sequence: CASSDRQGQEGYTF. For the CDR3, the DNA is TGTGCCAGCAGTGATAGACAGGGGCAGGAAGGCTACACCTTC.

This chain joins TRBV7-2 and TRBJ2-1, with D possibly TRBD2 on 5 matching bases. Between the trimmed V and J ends, which lost 0 bases and 7 bases, there was a span of 10 bases. Germline V gene sequence: CDR1 SGHTA, CDR2 FQGNSA. The CDR3 sequence is 14 residues long. The CDR3 region is CASSLAPAANEQFF. CDR3 nucleotides: TGTGCCAGCAGCTTAGCCCCAGCGGCGAATGAGCAGTTCTTC. The variable domain in full, with the rest retrieved from reference TRBV7-2 and TRBJ2-1, is GAGVSQSPSNKVTEKGKDVELRCDPISGHTALYWYRQSLGQGLEFLIYFQGNSAPDKSGLPSDRFSAERTGGSVSTLTIQRTQQEDSAVYLCASSLAPAANEQFFGPGTRLTVL.

This chain connects TRBV7-8 to TRBJ1-1, with D possibly TRBD1 on 5 matching bases. V lost 5 bases to trimming and J lost 0 bases, with 13 bases between them. The CDR3 extends over 15 amino acids. From germline, CDR1 is SGHVS and CDR2 FQNEAQ. The CDR3 reads CASSLQGAMNTEAFF. As DNA, the CDR3 is TGTGCCAGCAGCCTCCAAGGGGCCATGAACACTGAAGCTTTCTTT. The whole variable domain, remainder taken from reference TRBV7-8 and TRBJ1-1, is GAGVSQSPRYKVAKRGQDVALRCDPISGHVSLFWYQQALGQGPEFLTYFQNEAQLDKSGLPSDRFFAERPEGSVSTLKIQRTQQEDSAVYLCASSLQGAMNTEAFFGQGTRLTVV.

The chain carries TRBV2 and TRBJ2-5; 9 positions match TRBD2. Germline CDR1 SNHLY, CDR2 FYNNEI. The CDR3 spans 17 residues. The ends lost 0 bases at V and 2 bases at J; junction bases unmatched: 7. The CDR3 loop reads CASSEADSGSVQETQYF. CDR3 DNA sequence: TGTGCCAGCAGTGAAGCGGATAGCGGGAGTGTTCAAGAGACCCAGTACTTC.

V and J are TRBV27 and TRBJ2-3; 7 nucleotides line up with TRBD2. The CDR3 loop spans 14 amino acids. Germline CDR1 and CDR2: MNHEY and SMNVEV (reference sequence). The ends lost 5 bases at V and 3 bases at J; junction bases unmatched: 5. CDR3 DNA sequence: TGTGCCAGCAGTAATCAACTAGCGACAGATACGCAGTATTTT. This encodes CASSNQLATDTQYF.